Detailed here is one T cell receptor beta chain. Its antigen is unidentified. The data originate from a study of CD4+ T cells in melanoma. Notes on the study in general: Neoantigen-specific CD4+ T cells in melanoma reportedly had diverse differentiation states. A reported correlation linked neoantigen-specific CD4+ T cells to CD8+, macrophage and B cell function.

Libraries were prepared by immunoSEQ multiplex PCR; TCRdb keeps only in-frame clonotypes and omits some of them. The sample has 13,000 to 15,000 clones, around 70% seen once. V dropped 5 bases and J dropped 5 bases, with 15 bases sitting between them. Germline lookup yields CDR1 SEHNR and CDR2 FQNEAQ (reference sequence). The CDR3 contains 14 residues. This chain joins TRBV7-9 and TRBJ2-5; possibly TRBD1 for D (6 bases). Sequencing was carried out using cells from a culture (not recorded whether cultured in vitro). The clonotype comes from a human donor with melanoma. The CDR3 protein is CASSPQGVAETQYF. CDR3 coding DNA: TGTGCCAGCAGCCCACAGGGAGTGGCGGAGACCCAGTACTTC.